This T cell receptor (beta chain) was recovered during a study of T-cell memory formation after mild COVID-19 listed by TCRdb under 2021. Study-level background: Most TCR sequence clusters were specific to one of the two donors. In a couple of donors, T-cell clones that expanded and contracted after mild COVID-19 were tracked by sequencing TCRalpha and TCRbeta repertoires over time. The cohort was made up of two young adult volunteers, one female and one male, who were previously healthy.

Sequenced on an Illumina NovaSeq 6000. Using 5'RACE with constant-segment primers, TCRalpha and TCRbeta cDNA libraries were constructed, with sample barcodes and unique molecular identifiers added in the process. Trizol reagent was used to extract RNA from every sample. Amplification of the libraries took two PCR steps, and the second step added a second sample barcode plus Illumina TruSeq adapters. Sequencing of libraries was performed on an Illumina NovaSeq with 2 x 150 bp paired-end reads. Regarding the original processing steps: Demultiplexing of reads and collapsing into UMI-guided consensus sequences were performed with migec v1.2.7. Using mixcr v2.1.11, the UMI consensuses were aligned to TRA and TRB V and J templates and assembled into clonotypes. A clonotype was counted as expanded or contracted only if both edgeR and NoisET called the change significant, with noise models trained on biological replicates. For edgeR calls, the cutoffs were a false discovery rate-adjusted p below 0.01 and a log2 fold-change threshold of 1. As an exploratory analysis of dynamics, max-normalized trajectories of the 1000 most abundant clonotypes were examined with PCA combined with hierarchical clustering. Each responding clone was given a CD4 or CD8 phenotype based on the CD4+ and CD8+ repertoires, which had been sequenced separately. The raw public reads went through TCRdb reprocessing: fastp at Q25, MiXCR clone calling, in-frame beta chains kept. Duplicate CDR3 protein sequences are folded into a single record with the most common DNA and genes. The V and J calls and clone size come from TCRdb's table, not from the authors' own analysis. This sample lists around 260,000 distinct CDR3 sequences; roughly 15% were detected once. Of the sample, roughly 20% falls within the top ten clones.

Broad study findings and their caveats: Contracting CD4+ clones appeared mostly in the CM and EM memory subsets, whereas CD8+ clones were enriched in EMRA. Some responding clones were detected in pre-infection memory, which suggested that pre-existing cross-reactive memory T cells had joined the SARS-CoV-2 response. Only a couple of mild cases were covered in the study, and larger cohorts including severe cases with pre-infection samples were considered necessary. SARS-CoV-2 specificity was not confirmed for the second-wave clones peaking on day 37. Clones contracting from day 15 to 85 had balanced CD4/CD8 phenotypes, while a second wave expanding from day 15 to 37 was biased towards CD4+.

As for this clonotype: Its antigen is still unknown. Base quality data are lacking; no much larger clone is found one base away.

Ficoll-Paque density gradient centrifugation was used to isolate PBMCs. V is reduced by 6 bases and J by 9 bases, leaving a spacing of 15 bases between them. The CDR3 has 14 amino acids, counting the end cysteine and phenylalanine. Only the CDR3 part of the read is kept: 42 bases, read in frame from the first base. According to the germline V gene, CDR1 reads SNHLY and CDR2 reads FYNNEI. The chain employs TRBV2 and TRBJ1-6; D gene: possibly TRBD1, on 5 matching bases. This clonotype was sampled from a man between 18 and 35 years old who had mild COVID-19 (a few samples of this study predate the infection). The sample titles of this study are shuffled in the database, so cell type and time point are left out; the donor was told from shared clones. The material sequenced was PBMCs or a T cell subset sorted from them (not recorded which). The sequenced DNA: TGTGCCAGCAGCGCGGACACCGGCGGTTCACCCCTCCACTTT. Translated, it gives CASSADTGGSPLHF.